Included here is one T cell receptor (beta chain) sequence, with context. Its target is unknown. Each donor's status was that of a healthy bone marrow donor. The sample comes from a study of cytomegalovirus exposure and HLA in healthy donors. General study findings and limits: Other equally common chains were less clonally expanded than HLA-associated TCR beta chains, a later analysis showed. TCR beta sequences reportedly predicted most subjects' HLA-A and HLA-B alleles accurately. What was likely a sequencing artifact was a cluster of highly shared sequence variants.

The PCR employed 60 Vbeta primers together with 13 Jbeta primers. Measured with immunoSEQ multiplex PCR; TCRdb has only the in-frame clones, and not every one. The sample yields about 76,000 clones, around 66% seen once. Germline trimming cut 3 bases from V and 5 bases from J; bases unmatched to any gene: 5. There are 14 residues in the CDR3. The germline V gene has CDR1 SNHLY and CDR2 FYNNEI. The sample was PBMCs. The chain is built from TRBV2 and TRBJ2-7; TRBD1 matches 9 bases. The receptor was derived from a man aged 55 to 70 in good health and CMV-seropositive. As DNA, the CDR3 is TGTGCCAGCAGTGAGGGGACAGGGACCCACGAGCAGTACTTC. This encodes CASSEGTGTHEQYF.